This T cell receptor beta chain derives from a study of T cells in Graves' hyperthyroidism and ophthalmopathy. Amplification targeted TCR beta CDR3 regions from RNA transcripts. HTBI primers were used for first-round RT-PCR of the TCR CDR3. Via MiXCR, TCRdb re-called the multiplex PCR reads, giving one row per CDR3 protein. The table lists under 400,000 distinct CDR3 sequences, approximately 16% of them singletons. Germline loops: CDR1 SNHLY, CDR2 FYNNEI. V lost 5 bases and J lost 0; bases outside the gene matches: 4. This CDR3 region has 15 residues. The source of the PBMCs was over 8.5 ml of fresh peripheral blood. This clonotype was seen many times. Antigen unknown. Regarding the study as a whole: Researchers found most expanded thyroid clonotypes above 0.001 in blood as well. Model-based prediction identified ophthalmopathy a median roughly 6.1 months prior to its onset.

The chain employs TRBV2 and TRBJ2-7; 10 bases match TRBD2. The clonotype comes from an older woman with Graves' ophthalmopathy. Input material: blood. Written as DNA, the CDR3 is TGTGCCAGCAGTTTTCTAGCGGGGGACTCCTACGAGCAGTACTTC. Translating it yields CASSFLAGDSYEQYF.